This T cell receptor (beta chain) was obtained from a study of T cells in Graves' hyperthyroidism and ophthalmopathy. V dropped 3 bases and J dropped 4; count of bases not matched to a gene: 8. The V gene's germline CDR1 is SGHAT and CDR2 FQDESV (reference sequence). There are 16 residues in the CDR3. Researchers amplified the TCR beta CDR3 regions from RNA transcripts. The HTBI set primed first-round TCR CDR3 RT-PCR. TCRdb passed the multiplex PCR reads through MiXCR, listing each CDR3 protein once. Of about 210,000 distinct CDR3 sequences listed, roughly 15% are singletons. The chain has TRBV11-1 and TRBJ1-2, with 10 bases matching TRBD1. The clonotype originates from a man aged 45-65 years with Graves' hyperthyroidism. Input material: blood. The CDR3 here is CASSFTGTGDFYGYTF. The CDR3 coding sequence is TGTGCCAGCAGCTTTACCGGGACAGGGGACTTCTATGGCTACACCTTC.